This T cell receptor beta chain stems from a study of post-analysis software for immune sequencing data. Study overall: Included courses were relapsing-remitting and secondary progressive multiple sclerosis; progressive-relapsing multiple sclerosis was also included. Overall study results and limits: The authors found that F measure strongly co-clustered same-batch samples. A handful of TRBV segments appeared more often in patients than in controls, and TRBV5-6, TRBV5-1 and TRBV20-1 were among these.

This clonotype has more than one count but fewer than ten. As yet, its antigen is unknown. V was pared by 5 bases and J by 3 bases, with 7 bases of the junction left unmatched. The CDR3 extends over 14 amino acids. TCR beta cDNA libraries included unique molecular identifiers. Starting from approximately 0.95 to 9.8 million T cells, the study yielded about 500,000 cDNA molecules. One entry per CDR3 protein results from TCRdb running MiXCR on the PCR reads. The sample has hundreds of thousands of distinct CDR3 sequences, 55% to 60% seen once. Material for sequencing was blood. This TCR came from a girl aged 2-10 years with multiple sclerosis. The chain has TRBV12-3 or TRBV12-4 and TRBJ2-7; TRBD1 aligns across 7 bases. The CDR3 is CASSPRDRDYEQYF. In nucleotides, the CDR3 is TGTGCCAGCAGTCCGCGAGACAGGGACTACGAGCAGTACTTC.